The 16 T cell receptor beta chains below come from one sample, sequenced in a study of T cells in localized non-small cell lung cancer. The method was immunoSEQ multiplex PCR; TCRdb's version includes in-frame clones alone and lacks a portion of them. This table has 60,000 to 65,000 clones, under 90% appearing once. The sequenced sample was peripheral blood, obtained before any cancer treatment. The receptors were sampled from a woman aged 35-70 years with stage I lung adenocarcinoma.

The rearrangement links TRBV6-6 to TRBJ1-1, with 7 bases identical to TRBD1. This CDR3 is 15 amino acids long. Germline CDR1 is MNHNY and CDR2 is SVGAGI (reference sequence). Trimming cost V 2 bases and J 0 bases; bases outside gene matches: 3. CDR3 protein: CASSYGQVMNTEAFF. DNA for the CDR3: TGTGCCAGCAGTTACGGACAGGTCATGAACACTGAAGCTTTCTTT.

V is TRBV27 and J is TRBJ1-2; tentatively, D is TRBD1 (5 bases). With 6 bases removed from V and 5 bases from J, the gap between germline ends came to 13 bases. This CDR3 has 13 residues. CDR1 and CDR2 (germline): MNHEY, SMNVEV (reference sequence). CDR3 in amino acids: CASRFETEYGYTF. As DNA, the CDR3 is TGTGCCAGCAGATTCGAGACAGAATATGGCTACACCTTC.

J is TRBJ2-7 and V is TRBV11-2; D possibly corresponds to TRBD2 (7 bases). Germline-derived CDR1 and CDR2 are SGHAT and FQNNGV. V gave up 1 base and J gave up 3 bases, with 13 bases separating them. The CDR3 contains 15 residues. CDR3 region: CASSLVGGRDYEQYF. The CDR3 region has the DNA TGTGCCAGCAGCTTAGTCGGGGGGCGTGACTACGAGCAGTACTTC.

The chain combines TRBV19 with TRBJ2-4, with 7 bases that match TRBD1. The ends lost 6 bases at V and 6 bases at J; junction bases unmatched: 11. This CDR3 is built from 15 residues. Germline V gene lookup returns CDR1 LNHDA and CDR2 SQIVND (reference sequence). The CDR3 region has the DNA TGTGCCAGTAGCACAAGAGACAGGGTTCTAAACATTCAGTACTTC. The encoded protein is CASSTRDRVLNIQYF.

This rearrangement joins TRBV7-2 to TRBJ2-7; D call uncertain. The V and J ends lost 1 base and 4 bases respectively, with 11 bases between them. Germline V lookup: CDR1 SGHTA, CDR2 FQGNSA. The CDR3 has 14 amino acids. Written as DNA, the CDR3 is TGTGCCAGCAGCTTAGAATTACCTCCTTACGAGCAGTACTTC. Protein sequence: CASSLELPPYEQYF.

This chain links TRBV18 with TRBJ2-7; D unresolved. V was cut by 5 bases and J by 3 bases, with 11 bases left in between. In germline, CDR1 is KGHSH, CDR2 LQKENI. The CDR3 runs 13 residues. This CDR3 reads CASSSSRNYEQYF. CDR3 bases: TGTGCCAGCTCATCGTCTAGGAACTACGAGCAGTACTTC.

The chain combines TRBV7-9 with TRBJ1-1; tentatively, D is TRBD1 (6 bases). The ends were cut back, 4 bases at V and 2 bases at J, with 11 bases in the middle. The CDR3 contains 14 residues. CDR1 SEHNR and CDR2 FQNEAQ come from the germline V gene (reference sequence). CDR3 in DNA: TGTGCCAGCAGCTCGGGGACAATTAACACTGAAGCTTTCTTT. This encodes CASSSGTINTEAFF. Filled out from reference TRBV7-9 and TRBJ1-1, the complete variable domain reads DTGVSQNPRHKITKRGQNVTFRCDPISEHNRLYWYRQTLGQGPEFLTYFQNEAQLEKSRLLSDRFSAERPKGSFSTLEIQRTEQGDSAMYLCASSSGTINTEAFFGQGTRLTVV.

CDR3 amino acids: CASSLAGREWNEQFF. As DNA, the CDR3 is TGTGCCAGCAGCTTGGCGGGGCGGGAGTGGAATGAGCAGTTCTTC. V and J are TRBV7-6 and TRBJ2-1, with 7 bases fitting TRBD2. CDR1 is SGHVS, CDR2 FNYEAQ, per germline. Trimming cost V 3 bases and J 7 bases; bases outside gene matches: 9. This CDR3 comprises 15 residues.

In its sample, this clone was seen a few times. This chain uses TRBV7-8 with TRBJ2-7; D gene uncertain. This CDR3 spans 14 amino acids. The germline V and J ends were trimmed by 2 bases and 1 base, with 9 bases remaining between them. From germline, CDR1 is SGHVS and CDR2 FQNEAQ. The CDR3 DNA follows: TGTGCCAGCAGCTTAACGAGCGCATCCTACGAGCAGTACTTC. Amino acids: CASSLTSASYEQYF.

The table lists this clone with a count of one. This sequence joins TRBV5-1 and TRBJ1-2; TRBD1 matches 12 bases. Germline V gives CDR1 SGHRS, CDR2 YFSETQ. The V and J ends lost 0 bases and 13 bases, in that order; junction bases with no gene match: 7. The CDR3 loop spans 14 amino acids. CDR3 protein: CASSLEGDRGLGTF. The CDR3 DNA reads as TGCGCCAGCAGCTTGGAAGGGGACAGGGGGCTGGGCACCTTC.

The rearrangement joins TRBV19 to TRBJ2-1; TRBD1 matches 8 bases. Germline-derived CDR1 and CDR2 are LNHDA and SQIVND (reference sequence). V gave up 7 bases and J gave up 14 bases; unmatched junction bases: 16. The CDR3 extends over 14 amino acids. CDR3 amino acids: CASTPAHDRGEKFF. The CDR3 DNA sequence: TGTGCCAGTACCCCGGCCCACGACAGGGGCGAGAAGTTCTTC.

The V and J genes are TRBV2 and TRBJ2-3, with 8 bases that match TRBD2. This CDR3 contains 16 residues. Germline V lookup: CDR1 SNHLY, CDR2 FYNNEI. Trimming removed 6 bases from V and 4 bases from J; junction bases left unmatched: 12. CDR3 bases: TGTGCCAGCAGAAACTTCGTCGGGAGGGCCCCAGATACGCAGTATTTT. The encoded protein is CASRNFVGRAPDTQYF.

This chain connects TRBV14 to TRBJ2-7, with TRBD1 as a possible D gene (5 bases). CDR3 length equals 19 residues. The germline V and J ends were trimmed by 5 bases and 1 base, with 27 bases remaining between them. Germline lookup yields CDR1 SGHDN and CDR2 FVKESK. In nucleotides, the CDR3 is TGTGCCAGCAGCTTTAGACCCCTCTCTAACAGGTTGGGGTCCTACGAGCAGTACTTC. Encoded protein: CASSFRPLSNRLGSYEQYF. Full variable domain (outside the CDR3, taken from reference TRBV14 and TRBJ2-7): EAGVTQFPSHSVIEKGQTVTLRCDPISGHDNLYWYRRVMGKEIKFLLHFVKESKQDESGMPNNRFLAERTGGTYSTLKVQPAELEDSGVYFCASSFRPLSNRLGSYEQYFGPGTRLTVT.

The CDR3 region is CATSPGQGWFGQPQHF. The CDR3 DNA is TGTGCCACCAGCCCGGGACAGGGATGGTTCGGTCAGCCCCAGCATTTT. The chain links TRBV15 to TRBJ1-5, with 9 positions matching TRBD1. V lost 5 bases to trimming and J lost 6 bases; unmatched junction nucleotides: 11. The length of the CDR3 is 16 residues. Germline CDR1 is LNHNV and CDR2 is YYDKDF (reference sequence).

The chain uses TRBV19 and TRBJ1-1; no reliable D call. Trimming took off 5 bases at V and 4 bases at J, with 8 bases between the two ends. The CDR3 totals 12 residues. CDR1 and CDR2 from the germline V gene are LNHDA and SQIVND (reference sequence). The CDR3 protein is CASSARPTEAFF. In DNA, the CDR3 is TGTGCCAGTAGTGCCCGACCCACTGAAGCTTTCTTT.

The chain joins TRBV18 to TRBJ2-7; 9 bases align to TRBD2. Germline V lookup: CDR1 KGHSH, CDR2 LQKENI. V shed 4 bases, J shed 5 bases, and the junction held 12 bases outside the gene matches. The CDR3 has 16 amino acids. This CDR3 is CASSHTLAGDGHEQYF. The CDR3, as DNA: TGTGCCAGCTCACATACCTTAGCGGGAGACGGGCACGAGCAGTACTTC.